This T cell receptor beta chain appears in the sequencing data of a study of cytomegalovirus exposure and HLA in healthy donors (dated 2017 in TCRdb). Background for the entire study: According to an earlier analysis of a few hundred of the donors, roughly 180 million T cells yielded 120 million or so unique TCR beta sequences and around 300 Gb of sequence data. An early release covering roughly 600 HLA-typed donors comprised approximately 300 gigabases of sequencing data and some 79 million unique TCR sequences. Of the 350 to 400 genotyped donors, about 80% fell in the genetic ancestry cluster associated with self-reported Caucasian donors. The study aimed to test whether signatures of past pathogen exposure could be identified by cataloging public T cell receptors. The T cell repertoires of about 700 subjects were profiled by immunosequencing and related to cytomegalovirus serostatus. In addition to the first cohort of hundreds of subjects, a separate validation cohort of 120 different subjects was used. To predict cytomegalovirus infection status, the study combined high-throughput TCR immunosequencing, statistical association of individual TCRs with disease status, and machine learning. A later analysis re-examined previously published TCR beta repertoires from more than 600 donors and added high-resolution HLA genotyping to investigate patterns of TCR occurrence. In the later analysis, no new phenotypic data were used to find candidate immune exposures; instead, reliance was placed on TCR beta sequences and their occurrence across donors. An earlier analysis of 500 to 650 of the donors applied high-throughput TCR beta sequencing to assess whether each TCR beta V gene segment acted as functional or pseudogenic. Donor age, sex, ethnicity and CMV serostatus were collected together with the repertoire data. Genome-wide SNP genotypes for about 65% of the roughly 670 donors were used in a later genetic analysis, which treated that subset as a discovery cohort. All discovery cohort repertoires had been generated using a single sequencing platform. HLA typing included class I and class II loci at four-digit resolution. Typing coverage varied by locus: 629-630 donors for A, B, C, DRB1 and DQB1; approximately 560 for DQA1; about 570 for DPA1; approximately 450 for DPB1. Roughly 5 DR-DQ haplotypes were treated as single units for association and clustering because of strong linkage in the cohort. On average, roughly 200,000 unique TCR beta nucleotide sequences were sequenced per donor among 398 genotyped donors of the cohort, with roughly 18% of those sequences being non-productive.

Library preparation used the immunoSEQ multiplex PCR assay. For the multiplex PCR, a mixture combining 60 forward primers for TCR Vbeta segments and 13 reverse primers for TCR Jbeta segments was used. The CDR3 region of rearranged TCR beta genes was amplified from genomic DNA with a multiplex PCR assay. The Illumina HiSeq System was used to sequence the amplified TCR beta libraries as 87-base-pair reads. The authors' pipeline ran thus. In a later analysis, tens of millions of unique TCR beta chains were counted across the 650 to 750 repertoires, and around 10 million of these chains were shared by at least two donors. A nearest-neighbor algorithm error-corrected the raw reads and collapsed the reads into unique sequences, merging closely related sequences to remove PCR and sequencing errors. V, D and J gene segments were assigned by aligning CDR3 sequences to IMGT reference sequences. For a sequence to be retained, at least a six-nucleotide match to both a V gene segment and a J gene segment was required. Rearrangements were called productive when the CDR3 lacked stop codons and stayed in frame with V and J; all others were non-productive. CDR3 was defined by IMGT convention, running from the second conserved V-encoded cysteine to the conserved J-encoded phenylalanine. The earlier analysis of about 590 of the donors excluded sequences that lacked an unambiguous match to a single V gene segment. An earlier analysis of under 750 of the donors called V segments functional above 56.7% productive rearrangements and segregating when the between-donor standard deviation exceeded 5%. A statistical classification framework was built for diagnosing cytomegalovirus status from the catalog of TCR beta chain sequences. In a later analysis, TCR nucleotide sequences were compared against IMGT/GENE-DB human TR gene sequences so that V and J genes could be assigned. Using the TCRdist pipeline, a later analysis assigned CDR3 sequences along with most-parsimonious VDJ recombination scenarios. A later analysis defined each TCR beta chain by its CDR3 amino acid sequence plus V-gene family, and excluded reads lacking a unique V-gene family. In a later analysis, around 600 highly shared, low-generation-probability nucleotide sequences were removed to address suspected cross-contamination and a sequencing artifact. In a later analysis, a clonal expansion index was calculated for each public chain from normalized within-repertoire ranks of inferred template counts. Generation probabilities in a later analysis came from a VDJ recombination model fitted to out-of-frame rearrangements, and those results were checked against IGoR. In a later analysis, hypergeometric tests were used to score TCR-TCR, TCR-HLA and TCR-CMV co-occurrence, with a repertoire-size bias correction applied to TCR pairs. In a later analysis, false discovery rates were estimated by permuting HLA or CMV assignments 20 times. In a later analysis, co-occurring TCRs were grouped using DBSCAN, with TCRdist sequence similarity added in when clustering inside HLA-allele-positive subsets. Co-occurrence clustering excluded repertoires with fewer than 30,000 or more than 120,000 public chains, plus five with anomalous nucleotide sharing. As stored in TCRdb, this immuneACCESS dataset retains in-frame rearrangements with V and J assigned. A fraction of the clones does not appear; measured against another copy, unresolved V genes explain less than half of the discrepancy, and the remainder lacks a known reason. Clonal size and the V and J genes are those of that table, whereas D and trimming came from the DNA. This sample lists roughly 130,000 clones; approximately 91% were detected once. The top ten hold roughly 0.5% of the sample.

Summary of the overall study and its limitations: A cluster of highly shared sequence variants was judged likely to represent a technical artifact of the sequencing pipeline. The authors suggested that the approach could potentially be generalized to other disease states and immunological phenotypes. In vitro tests confirmed that a few of the cytomegalovirus-associated TCR beta chains recognize cytomegalovirus antigens. HLA typing was unavailable for some donors at each locus, so association tests used only the typed subset. A later analysis found that TCR association rates varied across HLA loci, with DRB1 alleles showing the most associated TCRs and HLA-C alleles the fewest. Some IMGT-functional V segments, including TRBV6-2 and TRBV6-3, could not be distinguished by the 87-base-pair reads and were therefore excluded. A further reported finding was that TCR beta sequences accurately predicted the HLA-A and HLA-B alleles for most subjects in the first cohort. Cytomegalovirus status was reported to be diagnosed by the classifier with high specificity and sensitivity in both the original and validation cohorts. The only immune exposure information available for the cohort was CMV serostatus. According to a later analysis, most CMV-associated TCR beta chains appeared to be HLA-restricted, and the HLA associations seemed to be driven largely by CMV exposure. Because counts were too low, more than 15 rarely observed V segments, including chromosome 9 orphons, were excluded from the earlier analysis of under 650 of the donors. When HLA alleles, especially DR and DQ, strongly co-occurred, TCR associations were difficult to assign to individual alleles. An association between a missense DCLRE1C variant and V-gene and J-gene trimming of TCR beta chains was found in a later genetic analysis and replicated in an independent cohort. Roughly uniform sequencing depth across donors was assumed in presence/absence analyses, although this assumption may not hold. Several of the top co-occurrence clusters appeared to be linked to parvovirus B19, influenza, CMV and Epstein-Barr virus, according to a later analysis. Compared with equally common non-associated chains, HLA-associated TCR beta chains in a later analysis were more clonally expanded and had lower generation probabilities. This cohort had only TCR beta chains sequenced, and the lack of alpha or paired-chain data limited which features could be detected. Correlated functional status among segregating V segments might be attributable to linkage disequilibrium, but an unknown experimental factor could not be ruled out. While some public TCRs were present in many individuals, most TCR sequences turned up only very rarely across donors. In an earlier analysis of fewer than 750 of the donors, most TCR beta V segments were observed in productive rearrangements about 90% or about 30% of the time, broadly matching IMGT annotations. At a false discovery rate of 0.05, a later analysis linked some 18,000 TCR beta sequences to specific HLA alleles. A later genetic analysis reported fewer N-insertions in productive TCRs among donors in an Asian-associated ancestry cluster than the 666-donor mean. A total of about 150 TCR beta chains were listed by the study as associated with cytomegalovirus.

The cohort was made up of around 720 healthy bone marrow donors. Cohort members were all nominally healthy when sampled, although unrecorded immune exposures were likely present. The donor tested CMV seronegative, placing the donor among the roughly 400 seronegative members of the cohort. A peripheral blood sample was collected from each donor, and TCR beta sequencing was performed on peripheral blood mononuclear cells. Genomic DNA was extracted from the blood cell samples with the Qiagen DNeasy Blood Extraction Kit. About this clone: The antigen this receptor binds is unknown. Base-call qualities are not available, and no considerably larger clone is one nucleotide away.

The CDR1 and CDR2 encoded by the germline V gene are MDHEN and SYDVKM. The CDR3 spans 13 residues, from the cysteine through the phenylalanine. The kept DNA is CDR3 alone, 39 bases in frame from the first base. The junction carries 12 bases between V and J, which are trimmed by 3 bases and 9 bases respectively. Sequencing used PBMCs. The TCR originated in a woman between 40 and 55 years old in good health and CMV-seronegative. The chain is assembled from TRBV28 and TRBJ2-1; perhaps TRBD2 is the D gene, with 6 bases matching. The base sequence is TGTGCCAGCAGTTTGGGGGGTACCAGTGAGCAGTTCTTC. Translation gives CASSLGGTSEQFF. The full variable domain, with segments outside the CDR3 supplied by the reference TRBV28 and TRBJ2-1 proteins, appears as DVKVTQSSRYLVKRTGEKVFLECVQDMDHENMFWYRQDPGLGLRLIYFSYDVKMKEKGDIPEGYSVSREKKERFSLILESASTNQTSMYLCASSLGGTSEQFFGPGTRLTVL.